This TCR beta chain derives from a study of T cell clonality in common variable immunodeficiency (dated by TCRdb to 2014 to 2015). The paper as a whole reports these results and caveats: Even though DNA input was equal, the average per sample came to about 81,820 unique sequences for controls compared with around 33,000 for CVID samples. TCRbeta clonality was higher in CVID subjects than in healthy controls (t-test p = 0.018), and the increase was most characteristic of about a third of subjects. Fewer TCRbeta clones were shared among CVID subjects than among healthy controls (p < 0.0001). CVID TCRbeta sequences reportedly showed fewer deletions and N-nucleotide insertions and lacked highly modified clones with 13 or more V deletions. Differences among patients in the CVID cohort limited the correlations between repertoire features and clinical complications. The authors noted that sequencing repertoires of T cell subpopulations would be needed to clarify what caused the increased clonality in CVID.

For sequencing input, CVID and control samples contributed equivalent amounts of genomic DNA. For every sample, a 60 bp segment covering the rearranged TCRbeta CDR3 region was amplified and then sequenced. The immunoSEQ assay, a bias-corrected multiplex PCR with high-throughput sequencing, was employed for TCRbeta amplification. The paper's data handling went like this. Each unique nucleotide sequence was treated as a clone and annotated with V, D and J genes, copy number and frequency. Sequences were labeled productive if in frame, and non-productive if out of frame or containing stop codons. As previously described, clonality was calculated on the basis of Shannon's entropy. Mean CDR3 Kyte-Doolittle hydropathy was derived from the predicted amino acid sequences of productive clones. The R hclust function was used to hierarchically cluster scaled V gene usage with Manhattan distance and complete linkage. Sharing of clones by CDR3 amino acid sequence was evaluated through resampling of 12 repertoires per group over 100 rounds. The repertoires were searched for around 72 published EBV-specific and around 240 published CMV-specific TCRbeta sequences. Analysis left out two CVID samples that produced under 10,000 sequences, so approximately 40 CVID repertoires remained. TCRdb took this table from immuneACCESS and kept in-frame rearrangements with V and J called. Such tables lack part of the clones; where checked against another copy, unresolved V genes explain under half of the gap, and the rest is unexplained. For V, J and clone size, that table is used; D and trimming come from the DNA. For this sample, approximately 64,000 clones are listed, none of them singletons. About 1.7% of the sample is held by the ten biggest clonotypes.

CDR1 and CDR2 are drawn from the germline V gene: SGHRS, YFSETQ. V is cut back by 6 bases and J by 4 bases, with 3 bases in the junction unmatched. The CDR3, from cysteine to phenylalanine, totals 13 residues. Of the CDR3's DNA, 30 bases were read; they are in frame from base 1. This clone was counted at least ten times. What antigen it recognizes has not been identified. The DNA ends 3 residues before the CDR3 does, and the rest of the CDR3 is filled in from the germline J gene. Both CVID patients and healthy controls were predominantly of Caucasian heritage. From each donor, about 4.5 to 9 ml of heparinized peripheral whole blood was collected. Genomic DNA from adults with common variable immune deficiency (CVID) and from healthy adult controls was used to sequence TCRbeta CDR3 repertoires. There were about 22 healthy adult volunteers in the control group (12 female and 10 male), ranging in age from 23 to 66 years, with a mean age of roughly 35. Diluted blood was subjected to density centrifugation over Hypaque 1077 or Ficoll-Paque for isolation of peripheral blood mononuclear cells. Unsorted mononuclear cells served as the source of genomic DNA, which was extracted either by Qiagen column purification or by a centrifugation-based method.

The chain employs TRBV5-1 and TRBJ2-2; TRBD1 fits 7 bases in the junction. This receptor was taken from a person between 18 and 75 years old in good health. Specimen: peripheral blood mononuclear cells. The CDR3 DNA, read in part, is TGCGCCAGCATATGGGACAGCACCGGGGAG. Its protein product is CASIWDSTGE. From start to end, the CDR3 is CASIWDSTGELFF. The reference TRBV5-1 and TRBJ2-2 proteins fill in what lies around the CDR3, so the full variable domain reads KAGVTQTPRYLIKTRGQQVTLSCSPISGHRSVSWYQQTPGQGLQFLFEYFSETQRNKGNFPGRFSGRQFSNSRSEMNVSTLELGDSALYLCASIWDSTGELFFGEGSRLTVL.